The rows below give T cell receptor beta chains drawn from one sample of a study of blood T cells in healthy people across ages. TCRdb analysed the 5' RACE reads with MiXCR anew, one entry per CDR3 protein. Counted here are about 570,000 distinct CDR3 sequences, roughly a quarter occurring once; the ten biggest clones make up less than 20%. Sample: blood. These receptors were collected from a woman between 65 and 79 years old in good health. Both conserved end residues are part of each CDR3. A D gene is named only where the DNA matches it firmly. A clone size is listed for some rows: how often the clone was seen (once, few, many), or a class if it is expanded.

many	TRBJ2-7	TRBV7-9	NA	CASSLSGTSYEQYF	TGTGCCAGCAGCTTATCGGGGACCTCCTACGAGCAGTACTTC
NA	TRBJ2-5	TRBV4-2	NA	CASSQDSWGPQETQYF	TGTGCCAGCAGCCAGGACTCGTGGGGACCACAAGAGACCCAGTACTTC
NA	TRBJ2-2	TRBV5-1	NA	CASSLDGRVGELFF	TGCGCCAGCAGCTTGGACGGACGGGTCGGGGAGCTGTTTTTT
NA	TRBJ1-5	TRBV7-2	NA	CASSLQGGGNQPQHF	TGTGCCAGCAGTCTCCAAGGCGGGGGCAATCAGCCCCAGCATTTT
few	TRBJ2-5	TRBV6-2/TRBV6-3	TRBD2	CASTELGLAEETQYF	TGTGCCAGCACTGAACTAGGACTAGCGGAAGAGACCCAGTACTTC
few	TRBJ2-5	TRBV6-6	NA	CASRSRVVGEAQYF	TGTGCCAGCAGGTCAAGGGTAGTGGGAGAGGCCCAGTACTTC
NA	TRBJ2-7	TRBV7-9	NA	CASSFSQGSYEQYF	TGTGCCAGCAGCTTTTCCCAGGGCTCATACGAGCAGTACTTC
NA	TRBJ2-1	TRBV7-2	NA	CASSHQTAVFGEQLF	TGTGCCAGCAGTCATCAAACGGCCGTCTTCGGGGAGCAGCTCTTC
few	TRBJ2-4	TRBV6-5	TRBD2	CASRVTSGSKNIQYF	TGTGCCAGCAGGGTGACTAGCGGGAGTAAAAACATTCAGTACTTC
few	TRBJ1-3	TRBV12-3/TRBV12-4	TRBD1	CASSWTGGRGNTIYF	TGTGCCAGCAGTTGGACAGGGGGAAGGGGAAACACCATATATTTT
few	TRBJ1-1	TRBV10-3	TRBD1	CTIRGSDMNTEAFF	TGTACCATCAGGGGGTCGGATATGAACACTGAAGCTTTCTTT
few	TRBJ2-7	TRBV3-1	NA	CATGVGREQYF	TGTGCCACCGGGGTTGGGCGCGAGCAGTACTTC
NA	TRBJ1-3	TRBV6-6	NA	CASRGAATNSGNTIYF	TGTGCCAGCAGGGGGGCGGCGACTAACTCTGGAAACACCATATATTTT
few	TRBJ2-7	TRBV6-5	NA	CASSYGIQQYF	TGTGCCAGCAGTTATGGAATCCAGCAGTACTTC